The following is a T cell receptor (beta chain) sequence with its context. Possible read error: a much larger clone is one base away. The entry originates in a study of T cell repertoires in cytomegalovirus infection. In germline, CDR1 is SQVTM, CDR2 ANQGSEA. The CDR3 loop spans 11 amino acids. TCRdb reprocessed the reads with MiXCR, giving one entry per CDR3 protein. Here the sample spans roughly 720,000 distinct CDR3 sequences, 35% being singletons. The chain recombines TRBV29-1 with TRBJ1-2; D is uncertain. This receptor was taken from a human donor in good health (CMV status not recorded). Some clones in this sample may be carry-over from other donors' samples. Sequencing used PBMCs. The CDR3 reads CSVPGLYGYNF. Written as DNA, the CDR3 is TGCAGCGTTCCCGGACTATATGGCTACAACTTC.